These 8 T cell receptor beta chains originate from one sample sequenced in a study of blood T cells in healthy people across ages. Then a second PCR, running about 6 to 12 cycles, was carried out with a sample-barcoded 5' primer and a J-beta primer mix. Each CDR3 protein is one row after TCRdb ran MiXCR on the 5' RACE reads. The data contain roughly 1,800,000 distinct CDR3 sequences, around half of them singletons. Sequenced sample: blood. The receptors stem from a woman between 40 and 50 years old in good health.

V and J are TRBV28 and TRBJ2-3; D call uncertain. The CDR3 totals 13 residues. The germline V and J ends were trimmed by 5 bases and 4 bases, with 10 bases remaining between them. Germline V gene sequence: CDR1 MDHEN, CDR2 SYDVKM. The CDR3: CASSIGRPDTQYF. CDR3 coding DNA: TGTGCCAGCAGTATCGGCCGTCCAGATACGCAGTATTTT.

The genes are TRBV24-1 and TRBJ2-1; 8 bases match TRBD1. Germline CDR1 reads KGHDR; CDR2 reads SFDVKD. V dropped 3 bases and J dropped 0; count of bases not matched to a gene: 3. CDR3 size: 16 residues. CDR3 amino acids: CATSDAGTGSYNEQFF. The CDR3 DNA sequence: TGTGCCACCAGTGATGCCGGGACAGGCTCCTACAATGAGCAGTTCTTC.

The chain couples TRBV25-1 to TRBJ1-6; D possibly corresponds to TRBD1 (6 bases). Germline V CDR1 and CDR2: MGHDK, SYGVNS. V lost 3 bases and J 7 bases, leaving 16 bases between the germline ends. CDR3 length: 16 amino acids. This CDR3 reads CASSDWGGDGNSPLHF. The CDR3 nucleotides read TGTGCCAGCAGTGATTGGGGGGGCGACGGGAATTCACCCCTCCACTTT.

The rearrangement links TRBV7-2 to TRBJ1-2; 7 nucleotides align to TRBD1. This CDR3 is 16 amino acids long. The germline gives CDR1 SGHTA, CDR2 FQGNSA. The V gene end was trimmed by 5 bases and the J gene end by 0 bases; junction bases not matched to a gene: 9. The CDR3 sequence: CASSIDREGSNYGYTF. The CDR3 DNA reads as TGTGCCAGCAGCATAGACAGGGAGGGTTCTAACTATGGCTACACCTTC.

V usage is TRBV12-3 or TRBV12-4 and J usage is TRBJ2-4; D uncertain. The CDR3 is 14 residues long. The V gene lost 0 bases and the J gene lost 2 bases, with 5 bases spanning the gap. The CDR3 protein is CASSLAETKNIQYF. Written as DNA, the CDR3 is TGTGCCAGCAGTTTAGCGGAGACCAAAAACATTCAGTACTTC.

This rearrangement joins TRBV4-1 to TRBJ1-2, with 9 bases identical to TRBD1. CDR1 MGHRA and CDR2 YSYEKL come from the germline V gene. With V trimmed by 4 bases and J by 5 bases, 8 bases remained unmatched. This CDR3 region has 15 residues. The CDR3 spells CASSPDRGEVYGYTF. In DNA form, the CDR3 reads TGCGCCAGCAGCCCGGACAGGGGCGAGGTTTATGGCTACACCTTC.

The chain uses TRBV7-2 and TRBJ1-2; 10 nucleotides align to TRBD1. V lost 5 bases to trimming and J lost 2 bases; unmatched junction nucleotides: 5. Germline V lookup: CDR1 SGHTA, CDR2 FQGNSA. The CDR3 length is 15 residues. The CDR3 spells CASSRTGGPNYGYTF. DNA for the CDR3: TGTGCCAGCAGCCGGACAGGGGGACCGAACTATGGCTACACCTTC.

This clonotype occurred a few times. CDR3 in DNA: TGTGCCAGCAGCCCCTGGACAGGGGGAAGCAACTATGGCTACACCTTC. It translates to CASSPWTGGSNYGYTF. The genes are TRBV3-1 and TRBJ1-2, with TRBD1 matching 10 bases. This CDR3 region has 16 residues. V shed 4 bases, J shed 2 bases, and the junction held 7 bases outside the gene matches. CDR1 is LGHDT, CDR2 YNNKEL, per germline (reference sequence).